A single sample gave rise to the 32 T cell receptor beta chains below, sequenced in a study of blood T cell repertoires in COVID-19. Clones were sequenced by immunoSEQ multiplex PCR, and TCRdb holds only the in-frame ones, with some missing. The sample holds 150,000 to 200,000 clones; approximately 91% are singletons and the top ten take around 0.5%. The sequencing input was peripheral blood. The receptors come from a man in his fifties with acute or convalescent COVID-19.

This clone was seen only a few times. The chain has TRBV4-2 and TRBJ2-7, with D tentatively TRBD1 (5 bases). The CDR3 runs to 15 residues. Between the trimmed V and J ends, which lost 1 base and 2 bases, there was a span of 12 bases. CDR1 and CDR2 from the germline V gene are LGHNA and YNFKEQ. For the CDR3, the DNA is TGTGCCAGCAGCCAAGTCTCAGGGCAAACCTACGAGCAGTACTTC. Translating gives CASSQVSGQTYEQYF.

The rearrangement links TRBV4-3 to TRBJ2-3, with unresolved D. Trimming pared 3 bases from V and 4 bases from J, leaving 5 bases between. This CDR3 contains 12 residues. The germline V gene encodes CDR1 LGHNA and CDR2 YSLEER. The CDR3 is CASSHQSDTQYF. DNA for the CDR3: TGCGCCAGCAGCCACCAGTCAGATACGCAGTATTTT.

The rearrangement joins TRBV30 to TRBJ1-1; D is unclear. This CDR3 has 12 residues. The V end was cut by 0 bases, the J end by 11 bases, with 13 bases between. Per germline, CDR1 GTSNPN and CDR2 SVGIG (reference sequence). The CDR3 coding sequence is TGTGCCTGGAGTGTACACCCCCTTCAGGCTTTCTTT. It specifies CAWSVHPLQAFF.

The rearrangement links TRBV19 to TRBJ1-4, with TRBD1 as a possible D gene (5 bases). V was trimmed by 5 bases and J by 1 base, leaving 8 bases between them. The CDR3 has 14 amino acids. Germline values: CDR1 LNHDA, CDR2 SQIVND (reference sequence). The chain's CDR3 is CASSRQLTNEKLFF. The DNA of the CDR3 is TGTGCCAGTAGTCGACAGCTAACTAATGAAAAACTGTTTTTT.

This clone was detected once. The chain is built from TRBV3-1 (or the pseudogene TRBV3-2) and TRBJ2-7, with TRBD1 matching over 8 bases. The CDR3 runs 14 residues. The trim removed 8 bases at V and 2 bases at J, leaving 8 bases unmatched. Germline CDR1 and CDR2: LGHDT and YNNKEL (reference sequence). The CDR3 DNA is TGTGCCAGCGGCAGACAGGGGTCGCCCTACGAGCAGTACTTC. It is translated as CASGRQGSPYEQYF.

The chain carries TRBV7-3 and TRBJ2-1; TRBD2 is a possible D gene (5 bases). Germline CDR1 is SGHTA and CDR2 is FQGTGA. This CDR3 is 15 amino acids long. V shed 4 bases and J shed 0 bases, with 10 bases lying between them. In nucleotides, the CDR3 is TGTGCCAGCAGCTGGACTCCGAGCTCCTACAATGAGCAGTTCTTC. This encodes CASSWTPSSYNEQFF. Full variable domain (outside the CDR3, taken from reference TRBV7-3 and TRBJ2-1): GAGVSQTPSNKVTEKGKYVELRCDPISGHTALYWYRQSLGQGPEFLIYFQGTGAADDSGLPNDRFFAVRPEGSVSTLKIQRTERGDSAVYLCASSWTPSSYNEQFFGPGTRLTVL.

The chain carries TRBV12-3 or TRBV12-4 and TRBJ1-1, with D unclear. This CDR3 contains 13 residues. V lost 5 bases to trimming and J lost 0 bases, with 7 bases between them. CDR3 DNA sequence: TGTGCCAGCAGTCCCCCAGTGAACACTGAAGCTTTCTTT. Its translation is CASSPPVNTEAFF.

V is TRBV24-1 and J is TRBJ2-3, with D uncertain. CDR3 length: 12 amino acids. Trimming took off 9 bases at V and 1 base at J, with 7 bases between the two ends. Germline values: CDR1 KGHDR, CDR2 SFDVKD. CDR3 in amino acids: CATGSGTDTQYF. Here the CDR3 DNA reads TGTGCCACCGGCTCCGGCACAGATACGCAGTATTTT.

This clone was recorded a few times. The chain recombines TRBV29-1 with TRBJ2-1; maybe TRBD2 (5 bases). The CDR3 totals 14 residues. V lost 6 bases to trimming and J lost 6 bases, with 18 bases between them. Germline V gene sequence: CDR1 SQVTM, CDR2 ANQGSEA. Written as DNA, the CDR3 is TGCAGCGTCCGGGATACCATGCGATCCAATGAGCAGTTCTTC. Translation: CSVRDTMRSNEQFF.

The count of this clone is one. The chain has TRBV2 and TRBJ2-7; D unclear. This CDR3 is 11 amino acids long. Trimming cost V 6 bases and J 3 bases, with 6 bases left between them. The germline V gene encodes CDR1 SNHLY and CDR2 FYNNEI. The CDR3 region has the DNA TGTGCCAGCAGCGCGAGCTACGAGCAGTACGTC. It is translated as CASSASYEQYV.

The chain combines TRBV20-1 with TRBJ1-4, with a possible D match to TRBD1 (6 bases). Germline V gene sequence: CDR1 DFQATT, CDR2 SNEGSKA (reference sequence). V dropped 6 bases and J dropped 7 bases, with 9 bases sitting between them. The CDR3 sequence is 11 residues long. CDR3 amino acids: CSAQGGEKLFF. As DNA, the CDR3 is TGCAGTGCACAAGGGGGTGAAAAACTGTTTTTT.

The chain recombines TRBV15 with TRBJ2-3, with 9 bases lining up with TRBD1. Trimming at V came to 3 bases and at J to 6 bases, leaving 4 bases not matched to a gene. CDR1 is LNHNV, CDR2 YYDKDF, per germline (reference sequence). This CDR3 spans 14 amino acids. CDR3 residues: CATSSTGGADTQYF. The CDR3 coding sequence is TGTGCCACCAGCAGCACAGGGGGCGCGGATACGCAGTATTTT.

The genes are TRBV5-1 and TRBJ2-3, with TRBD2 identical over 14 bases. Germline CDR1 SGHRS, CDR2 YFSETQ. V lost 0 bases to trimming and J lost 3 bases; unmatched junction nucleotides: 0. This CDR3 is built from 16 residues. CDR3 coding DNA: TGCGCCAGCAGCTTGGGACTAGCGGGAGGGACAGATACGCAGTATTTT. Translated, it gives CASSLGLAGGTDTQYF.

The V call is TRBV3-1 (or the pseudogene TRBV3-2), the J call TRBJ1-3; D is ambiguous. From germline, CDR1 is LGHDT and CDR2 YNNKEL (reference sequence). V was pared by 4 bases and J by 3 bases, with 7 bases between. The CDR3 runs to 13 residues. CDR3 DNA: TGTGCCAGCAGCCGCCCGGTTGGAAACACCATATATTTT. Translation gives CASSRPVGNTIYF.

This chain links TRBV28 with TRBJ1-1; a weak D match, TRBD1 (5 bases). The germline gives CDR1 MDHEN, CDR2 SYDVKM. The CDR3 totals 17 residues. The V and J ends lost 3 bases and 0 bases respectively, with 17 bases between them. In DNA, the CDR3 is TGTGCCAGCAGTTTCTTGCCATCGGACAACATGAACACTGAAGCTTTCTTT. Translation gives CASSFLPSDNMNTEAFF.

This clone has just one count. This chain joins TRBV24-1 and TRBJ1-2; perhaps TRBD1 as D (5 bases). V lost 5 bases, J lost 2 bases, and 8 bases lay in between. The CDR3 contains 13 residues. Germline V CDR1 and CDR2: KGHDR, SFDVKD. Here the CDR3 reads CATSVGGNYGYTF. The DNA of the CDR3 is TGTGCCACCAGTGTTGGGGGGAACTATGGCTACACCTTC.

CDR3 region: CASREERDSYEQYF. The CDR3 region has the DNA TGTGCCAGCCGTGAAGAGCGGGACTCCTACGAGCAGTACTTC. This rearrangement joins TRBV28 to TRBJ2-7, with 7 bases fitting TRBD2. There are 14 residues in the CDR3. V lost 8 bases, J lost 0 bases, and 7 bases stayed unmatched. The germline V gene encodes CDR1 MDHEN and CDR2 SYDVKM.

The CDR3 protein is CASSLSGQAANSPLHF. The CDR3 DNA sequence: TGTGCCAGCAGTTTATCGGGACAGGCGGCCAATTCACCCCTCCACTTT. The V and J genes are TRBV27 and TRBJ1-6; TRBD1 matches at 8 bases. Germline CDR1 is MNHEY and CDR2 is SMNVEV (reference sequence). The V gene end was trimmed by 0 bases and the J gene end by 7 bases; junction bases not matched to a gene: 5. The CDR3 extends over 16 amino acids.

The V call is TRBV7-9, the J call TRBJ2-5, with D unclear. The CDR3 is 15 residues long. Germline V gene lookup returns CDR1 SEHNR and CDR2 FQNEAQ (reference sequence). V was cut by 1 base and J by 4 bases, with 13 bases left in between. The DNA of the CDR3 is TGTGCCAGCAGCTTAGGATCAGTAACCCGAGAGACCCAGTACTTC. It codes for CASSLGSVTRETQYF.

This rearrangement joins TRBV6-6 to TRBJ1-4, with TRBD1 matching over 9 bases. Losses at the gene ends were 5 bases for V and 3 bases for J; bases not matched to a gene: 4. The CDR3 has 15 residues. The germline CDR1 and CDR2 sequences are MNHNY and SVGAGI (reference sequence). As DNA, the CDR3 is TGTGCCAGCAGTCCCCGGACAGGGGCTAATGAAAAACTGTTTTTT. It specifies CASSPRTGANEKLFF.

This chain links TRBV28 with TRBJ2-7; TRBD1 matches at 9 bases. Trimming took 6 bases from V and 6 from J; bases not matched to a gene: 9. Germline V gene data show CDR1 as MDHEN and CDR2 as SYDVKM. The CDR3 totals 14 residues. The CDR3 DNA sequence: TGTGCCAGCAGGCCGGGACAGGGTTTTCTCGAGCAGTACTTC. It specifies CASRPGQGFLEQYF.

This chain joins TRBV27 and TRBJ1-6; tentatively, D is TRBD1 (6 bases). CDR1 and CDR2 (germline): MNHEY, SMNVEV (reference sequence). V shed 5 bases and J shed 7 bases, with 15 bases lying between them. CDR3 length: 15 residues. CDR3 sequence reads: CASSPLDRGNSPLHF. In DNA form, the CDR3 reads TGTGCCAGCAGTCCTTTGGACAGAGGGAATTCACCCCTCCACTTT.

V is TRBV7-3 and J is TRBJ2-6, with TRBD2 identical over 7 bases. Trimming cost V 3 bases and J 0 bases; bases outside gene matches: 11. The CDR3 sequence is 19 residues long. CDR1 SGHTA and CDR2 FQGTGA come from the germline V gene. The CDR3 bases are TGTGCCAGCAGCTTGTCGTCCGCGGGGGTGTCCTCTGGGGCCAACGTCCTGACTTTC. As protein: CASSLSSAGVSSGANVLTF.

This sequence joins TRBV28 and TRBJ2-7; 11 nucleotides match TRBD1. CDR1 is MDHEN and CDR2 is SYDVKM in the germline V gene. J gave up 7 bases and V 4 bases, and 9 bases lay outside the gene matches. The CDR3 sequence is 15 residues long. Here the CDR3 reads CASSSPGQGAREQYF. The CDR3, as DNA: TGTGCCAGCAGTTCGCCCGGACAGGGGGCGCGTGAGCAGTACTTC.

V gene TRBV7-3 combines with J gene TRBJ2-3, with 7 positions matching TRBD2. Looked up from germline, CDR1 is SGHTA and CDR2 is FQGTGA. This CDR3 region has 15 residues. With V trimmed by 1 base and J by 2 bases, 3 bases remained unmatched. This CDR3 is CASSLMAGVTDTQYF. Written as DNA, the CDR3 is TGTGCCAGCAGCTTAATGGCGGGGGTCACAGATACGCAGTATTTT.

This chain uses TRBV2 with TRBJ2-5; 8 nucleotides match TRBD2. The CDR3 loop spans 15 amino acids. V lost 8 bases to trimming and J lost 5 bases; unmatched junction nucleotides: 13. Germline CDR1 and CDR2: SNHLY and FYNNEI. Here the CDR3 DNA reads TGTGCCAGCCAAAAAAAGACTAGCGATAGGGAGACCCAGTACTTC. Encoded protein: CASQKKTSDRETQYF.

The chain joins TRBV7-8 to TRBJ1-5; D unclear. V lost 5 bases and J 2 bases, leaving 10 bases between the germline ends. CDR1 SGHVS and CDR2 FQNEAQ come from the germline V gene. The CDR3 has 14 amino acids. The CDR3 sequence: CASSHEVGNQPQHF. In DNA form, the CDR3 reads TGTGCCAGCAGCCATGAGGTGGGCAATCAGCCCCAGCATTTT. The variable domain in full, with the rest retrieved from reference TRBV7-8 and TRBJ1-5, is GAGVSQSPRYKVAKRGQDVALRCDPISGHVSLFWYQQALGQGPEFLTYFQNEAQLDKSGLPSDRFFAERPEGSVSTLKIQRTQQEDSAVYLCASSHEVGNQPQHFGDGTRLSIL.

The CDR3 loop is CASSVDRAGDNEKLFF. The CDR3 nucleotides read TGTGCCAGCAGCGTCGACAGGGCTGGGGATAATGAAAAACTGTTTTTT. The chain carries TRBV5-4 and TRBJ1-4; 7 nucleotides line up with TRBD1. The CDR3 consists of 16 residues. After removal of 4 bases from V and 4 bases from J, the junction contained 10 bases not matched to a gene. Germline CDR1 reads SGHNT; CDR2 reads YYREEE (reference sequence).

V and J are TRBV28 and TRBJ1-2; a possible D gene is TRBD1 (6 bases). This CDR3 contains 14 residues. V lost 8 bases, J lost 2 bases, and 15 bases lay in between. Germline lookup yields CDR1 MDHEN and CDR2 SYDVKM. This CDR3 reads CASSQGGSNYGYTF. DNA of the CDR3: TGTGCCAGCTCACAAGGGGGTTCCAACTATGGCTACACCTTC.

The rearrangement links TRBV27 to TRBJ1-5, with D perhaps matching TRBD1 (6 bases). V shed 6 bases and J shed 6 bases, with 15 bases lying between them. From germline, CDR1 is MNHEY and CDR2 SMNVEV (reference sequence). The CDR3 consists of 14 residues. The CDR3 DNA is TGTGCCAGCAGAGAACAGGGACCCAGTCAGCCCCAGCATTTT. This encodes CASREQGPSQPQHF.

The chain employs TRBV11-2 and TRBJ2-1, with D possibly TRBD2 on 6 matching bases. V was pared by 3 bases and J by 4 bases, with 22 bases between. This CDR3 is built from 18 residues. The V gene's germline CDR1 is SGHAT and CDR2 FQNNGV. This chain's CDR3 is CASSLRIPGAGLYNEQFF. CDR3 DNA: TGTGCCAGCAGCTTGAGGATTCCCGGCGCGGGGTTATACAATGAGCAGTTCTTC.

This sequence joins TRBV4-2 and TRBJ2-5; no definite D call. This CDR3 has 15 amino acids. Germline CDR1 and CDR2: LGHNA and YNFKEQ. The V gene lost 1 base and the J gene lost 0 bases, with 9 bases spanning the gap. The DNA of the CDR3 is TGTGCCAGCAGCCAAGGATCCCAGAACCAAGAGACCCAGTACTTC. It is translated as CASSQGSQNQETQYF.